Each of the 26 T cell receptor beta chains below was sequenced from the same sample in a study of blood T cell repertoires in COVID-19. Method: immunoSEQ multiplex PCR; TCRdb's copy keeps in-frame clones and lacks some. Among roughly 250,000 clones listed, 65% to 85% were seen once. The sample comprised peripheral blood. The receptors stem from a woman between 40 and 55 years old with active or convalescent COVID-19.

V and J are TRBV19 and TRBJ1-5, with 7 bases matching TRBD1. CDR1 and CDR2 (germline): LNHDA, SQIVND (reference sequence). The CDR3 runs to 18 residues. The V and J ends lost 4 bases and 0 bases, in that order; junction bases with no gene match: 12. The CDR3 DNA is TGTGCCAGTAGTAAGGGGGCGTCACAAATTTATAGCAATCAGCCCCAGCATTTT. Translation gives CASSKGASQIYSNQPQHF.

The V and J genes are TRBV3-1 (or the pseudogene TRBV3-2) and TRBJ2-3; TRBD2 aligns across 7 bases. The CDR3 length is 17 residues. Germline V gene data show CDR1 as LGHDT and CDR2 as YNNKEL (reference sequence). J lost 2 bases, V lost 5 bases, and 13 bases had no gene match. CDR3 nucleotides: TGTGCCAGCAGCAAGCCGACGGGGGGTCGTCCCACAGATACGCAGTATTTT. It encodes CASSKPTGGRPTDTQYF.

The chain uses TRBV4-1 and TRBJ2-5, with 7 nucleotides matching TRBD2. V lost 5 bases to trimming and J lost 1 base; unmatched junction nucleotides: 4. The germline CDR1 and CDR2 sequences are MGHRA and YSYEKL. This CDR3 spans 14 amino acids. CDR3: CASSYGGTQETQYF. In DNA form, the CDR3 reads TGCGCCAGCAGCTACGGGGGGACCCAAGAGACCCAGTACTTC.

The V call is TRBV28, the J call TRBJ1-4; D possibly corresponds to TRBD1 (6 bases). V was clipped by 6 bases and J by 5 bases, with 13 bases between them. The CDR3 has 14 amino acids. CDR1 and CDR2 from the germline V gene are MDHEN and SYDVKM. The CDR3 DNA reads TGTGCCAGCAGAAACCTCGACAGGAATGAAAAACTGTTTTTT. It translates to CASRNLDRNEKLFF. Using reference TRBV28 and TRBJ1-4 for the parts outside the CDR3, the full variable domain is DVKVTQSSRYLVKRTGEKVFLECVQDMDHENMFWYRQDPGLGLRLIYFSYDVKMKEKGDIPEGYSVSREKKERFSLILESASTNQTSMYLCASRNLDRNEKLFFGSGTQLSVL.

V and J are TRBV25-1 and TRBJ2-1; D remains ambiguous. Germline CDR1 MGHDK, CDR2 SYGVNS. The CDR3 spans 15 residues. The V gene lost 4 bases and the J gene lost 0 bases, with 10 bases spanning the gap. The CDR3 bases are TGTGCCAGCAGTGCCCGTCTTAGCTCCTACAATGAGCAGTTCTTC. This encodes CASSARLSSYNEQFF.

The rearrangement uses TRBV2 and TRBJ1-1; 10 bases map to TRBD1. Germline lookup yields CDR1 SNHLY and CDR2 FYNNEI. V lost 4 bases to trimming and J lost 4 bases; unmatched junction nucleotides: 12. CDR3 length: 17 residues. The CDR3 loop reads CASSGGQGTPRGTEAFF. CDR3 DNA sequence: TGTGCCAGCAGTGGGGGACAGGGGACCCCGAGGGGCACTGAAGCTTTCTTT.

This clone was counted only a few times. The chain carries TRBV7-9 and TRBJ1-6; 8 bases align to TRBD1. Germline V gene data show CDR1 as SEHNR and CDR2 as FQNEAQ (reference sequence). The CDR3 loop spans 15 amino acids. V was pared by 5 bases and J by 7 bases, with 7 bases of the junction left unmatched. The CDR3 protein is CASSHKDRANSPLHF. The CDR3 DNA reads TGTGCCAGCAGCCACAAGGACAGGGCAAATTCACCCCTCCACTTT. The complete variable domain, with remaining parts taken from reference TRBV7-9 and TRBJ1-6, reads DTGVSQNPRHKITKRGQNVTFRCDPISEHNRLYWYRQTLGQGPEFLTYFQNEAQLEKSRLLSDRFSAERPKGSFSTLEIQRTEQGDSAMYLCASSHKDRANSPLHFGNGTRLTVT.

The rearrangement links TRBV19 to TRBJ2-3; TRBD1 is a possible D gene (6 bases). The ends were cut back, 6 bases at V and 5 bases at J, with 12 bases in the middle. Germline values: CDR1 LNHDA, CDR2 SQIVND (reference sequence). The length of the CDR3 is 13 residues. CDR3 in DNA: TGTGCCAGTAGGCCTAAAGGGGGAGATACGCAGTATTTT. This codes for CASRPKGGDTQYF.

V and J are TRBV19 and TRBJ2-3; 9 positions agree with TRBD1. CDR3 length: 14 residues. Germline-derived CDR1 and CDR2 are LNHDA and SQIVND (reference sequence). V dropped 5 bases and J dropped 6; count of bases not matched to a gene: 6. The CDR3 reads CASSQGQGRDTQYF. CDR3 DNA: TGTGCCAGTAGTCAGGGACAGGGACGCGATACGCAGTATTTT.

The chain couples TRBV7-9 to TRBJ1-2, with 7 bases matching TRBD1. There are 14 residues in the CDR3. Germline loops: CDR1 SEHNR, CDR2 FQNEAQ (reference sequence). The V gene end was trimmed by 5 bases and the J gene end by 0 bases; junction bases not matched to a gene: 3. CDR3 in DNA: TGTGCCAGCAGCGAACAGGGGACTAACTATGGCTACACCTTC. Translated, it gives CASSEQGTNYGYTF.

In DNA form, the CDR3 reads TGTGCCAGTATCATAAATAGTTATGGGACAAAAAACACTGAAGCTTTCTTT. This encodes CASIINSYGTKNTEAFF. The chain recombines TRBV19 with TRBJ1-1; possible D gene TRBD1, 6 bases. CDR1 is LNHDA, CDR2 SQIVND, per germline (reference sequence). The CDR3 covers 17 residues. The germline V and J ends were trimmed by 7 bases and 2 bases, with 23 bases remaining between them.

V gene TRBV28 combines with J gene TRBJ1-2, with 7 bases fitting TRBD1. CDR1 and CDR2 (germline): MDHEN, SYDVKM. Trimming removed 6 bases from V and 5 bases from J; junction bases left unmatched: 12. The CDR3 extends over 15 amino acids. This chain's CDR3 is CASRASSGTEYGYTF. The CDR3 DNA reads TGTGCCAGCAGGGCCAGCTCCGGGACAGAATATGGCTACACCTTC.

CDR3 amino acids: CASSFRGQGIWEQYF. The CDR3 DNA is TGTGCCAGCAGTTTTAGGGGACAGGGTATTTGGGAGCAGTACTTC. This rearrangement joins TRBV28 to TRBJ2-7; TRBD1 agrees at 9 bases. The CDR3 totals 15 residues. V shed 3 bases, J shed 7 bases, and the junction held 10 bases outside the gene matches. Germline V lookup: CDR1 MDHEN, CDR2 SYDVKM.

The V and J genes are TRBV6-2 or TRBV6-3 and TRBJ2-2; perhaps TRBD2 as D (7 bases). This CDR3 contains 16 residues. In germline, CDR1 is MNHEY, CDR2 SVGEGT. V lost 5 bases and J lost 1, with 14 bases in between. CDR3 sequence reads: CASSEAGGRNTGELFF. CDR3 coding DNA: TGTGCCAGCAGTGAGGCCGGGGGGCGGAACACCGGGGAGCTGTTTTTT.

This chain links TRBV20-1 with TRBJ2-1; weak D call: TRBD1 (6 bases). V gave up 3 bases and J gave up 6 bases, with 9 bases separating them. The CDR3 extends over 12 amino acids. In germline, CDR1 is DFQATT, CDR2 SNEGSKA (reference sequence). The CDR3 region is CSASQGPNEQFF. CDR3 coding DNA: TGCAGTGCTAGTCAGGGGCCCAATGAGCAGTTCTTC.

The chain couples TRBV2 to TRBJ2-7; 7 bases agree with TRBD1. This CDR3 has 13 residues. V was pared by 6 bases and J by 0 bases, with 2 bases of the junction left unmatched. CDR1 SNHLY and CDR2 FYNNEI come from the germline V gene. CDR3 DNA sequence: TGTGCCAGCAGCAGGGGGATCTCCTACGAGCAGTACTTC. It is translated as CASSRGISYEQYF.

V and J are TRBV7-9 and TRBJ1-2; possibly TRBD1 for D (6 bases). V lost 6 bases, J lost 1 base, and 15 bases lay in between. This CDR3 has 15 amino acids. Germline-derived CDR1 and CDR2 are SEHNR and FQNEAQ (reference sequence). The CDR3 is CASRPRGADNYGYTF. The CDR3 nucleotides read TGTGCCAGCAGGCCTCGGGGGGCGGATAACTATGGCTACACCTTC.

The chain joins TRBV7-2 to TRBJ2-5; 9 bases map to TRBD2. Per the germline V gene, CDR1 is SGHTA and CDR2 is FQGNSA. This CDR3 is built from 16 residues. The V and J ends lost 0 bases and 5 bases, in that order; junction bases with no gene match: 7. DNA of the CDR3: TGTGCCAGCAGCTTAGCGTCCCTAGCGGGGAGGGAGACCCAGTACTTC. As protein: CASSLASLAGRETQYF.

The chain is built from TRBV10-3 and TRBJ1-5; D is unresolved. The CDR3 is 13 residues long. V shed 8 bases and J shed 9 bases, with 17 bases lying between them. Germline values: CDR1 ENHRY, CDR2 SYGVKD. The CDR3 here is CAIGEGTDRPQHF. The DNA for the CDR3 is TGTGCCATCGGGGAGGGAACCGATAGGCCCCAGCATTTT.

This clone was counted a single time. The genes are TRBV5-1 and TRBJ2-4, with no clear D. Deletions cut 2 bases from V and 0 bases from J, with 18 bases between. CDR3 length: 18 residues. Germline loops: CDR1 SGHRS, CDR2 YFSETQ. CDR3 DNA: TGCGCCAGCAGCTTTCTGGCTCTACAGTCACTAGCCAAAAACATTCAGTACTTC. It encodes CASSFLALQSLAKNIQYF.

This clone occurred a few times. The chain has TRBV10-3 and TRBJ1-4; the match to TRBD1 covers 9 bases. The CDR3 has 15 residues. Germline CDR1 and CDR2: ENHRY and SYGVKD. V lost 3 bases and J lost 6; bases outside the gene matches: 5. The DNA for the CDR3 is TGTGCCATCAGTGACGGACAGGGGAGCGATGAAAAACTGTTTTTT. Amino acid sequence: CAISDGQGSDEKLFF.

The chain links TRBV30 to TRBJ2-1, with 14 bases lining up with TRBD2. Germline CDR1 reads GTSNPN; CDR2 reads SVGIG (reference sequence). J lost 8 bases, V lost 1 base, and 4 bases had no gene match. The length of the CDR3 is 15 residues. The CDR3 sequence: CAWSGLAGGQYEQFF. CDR3 bases: TGTGCCTGGAGTGGACTAGCGGGGGGGCAGTATGAGCAGTTCTTC.

This clone was counted between two and nine times. V is TRBV19 and J is TRBJ2-7; D not certain. V was cut by 3 bases and J by 5 bases, with 8 bases left in between. This CDR3 has 12 amino acids. Germline V CDR1 and CDR2: LNHDA, SQIVND (reference sequence). This CDR3 reads CASSMQANEQYF. The CDR3 coding sequence is TGTGCCAGTAGTATGCAGGCCAACGAGCAGTACTTC.

This sequence joins TRBV3-1 (or the pseudogene TRBV3-2) and TRBJ1-4; D is uncertain. This CDR3 is built from 14 residues. Germline V lookup: CDR1 LGHDT, CDR2 YNNKEL (reference sequence). Trimming stripped 4 bases from V and 4 bases from J, with 10 bases between. Written as DNA, the CDR3 is TGTGCCAGCAGCCTCCGAGGTGGTAATGAAAAACTGTTTTTT. Its translation is CASSLRGGNEKLFF.

CDR3 DNA sequence: TGTGCCAGTAGTTCCTTGGGGGGGCGGATTGCTTTCTTT. It encodes CASSSLGGRIAFF. This chain links TRBV19 with TRBJ1-1, with D tentatively TRBD1 (6 bases). This CDR3 contains 13 residues. With 5 bases removed from V and 11 bases from J, the gap between germline ends came to 18 bases. CDR1 and CDR2 from the germline V gene are LNHDA and SQIVND (reference sequence).

The chain uses TRBV12-5 and TRBJ1-1; D remains ambiguous. Germline loops: CDR1 LGHNT, CDR2 FRNRAP. V shed 1 base and J shed 1 base, with 7 bases lying between them. The length of the CDR3 is 14 residues. The CDR3 sequence: CASGLGRENTEAFF. CDR3 coding DNA: TGTGCTAGTGGTTTGGGTAGAGAGAACACTGAAGCTTTCTTT.